These 21 T cell receptor beta chains came from one sample sequenced in a study of CD8+ T cells in alopecia areata. Following RNA extraction, reverse transcription yielded cDNA that acted as the sequencing template. Sequencing was performed with immunoSEQ multiplex PCR; in TCRdb, only in-frame clones are kept and a portion is missing. Of 150,000 to 200,000 clones in the sample, roughly 60% were seen once. The treatment was: oral pan-JAK inhibitor, 5-10 mg twice daily. The material was CD4+ T cells sorted from blood, obtained at week 24, from a patient treated with tofacitinib. The receptors derive from a human donor with alopecia areata.

The chain couples TRBV15 to TRBJ2-5, with TRBD2 matching 12 bases. Germline CDR1 reads LNHNV; CDR2 reads YYDKDF (reference sequence). V trimming: 3 bases; J trimming: 5 bases; junction bases outside the gene matches: 7. The CDR3 is made up of 16 amino acids. Here the CDR3 reads CATSSSLAGGPETQYF. DNA for the CDR3: TGTGCCACCAGCAGTAGCCTAGCGGGGGGGCCGGAGACCCAGTACTTC. The variable domain in full, with the rest retrieved from reference TRBV15 and TRBJ2-5, is DAMVIQNPRYQVTQFGKPVTLSCSQTLNHNVMYWYQQKSSQAPKLLFHYYDKDFNNEADTPDNFQSRRPNTSFCFLDIRSPGLGDTAMYLCATSSSLAGGPETQYFGPGTRLLVL.

J is TRBJ1-1 and V is TRBV27, with D tentatively TRBD1 (6 bases). Trimming left V 5 bases short and J 5 bases short, with 18 bases between. Germline lookup yields CDR1 MNHEY and CDR2 SMNVEV (reference sequence). This CDR3 contains 15 residues. The CDR3 region has the DNA TGTGCCAGCAGTCCCGGGACCCAGGGGTGGACTGAAGCTTTCTTT. Its protein product is CASSPGTQGWTEAFF.

This chain links TRBV15 with TRBJ1-6; possible D gene TRBD1, 5 bases. This CDR3 has 16 residues. Trimming shortened V by 0 bases and J by 10 bases, and 16 bases separated the two germline ends. Looked up from germline, CDR1 is LNHNV and CDR2 is YYDKDF (reference sequence). Written as DNA, the CDR3 is TGTGCCACCAGCAGAGATCGGGGGGGTACCGGGTCACCCCTCCACTTT. Protein sequence: CATSRDRGGTGSPLHF.

This clone was observed a few times. This chain links TRBV2 with TRBJ2-7; the match to TRBD2 covers 7 bases. The CDR3 is 14 amino acids. Unmatched junction bases numbered 9, after V lost 4 bases and J lost 6 bases. CDR1 and CDR2 (germline): SNHLY, FYNNEI. The CDR3 loop reads CASSGLGGSAEQYF. The CDR3 DNA is TGTGCCAGCAGTGGTCTCGGGGGGAGCGCCGAGCAGTACTTC.

In this sample, this clone turned up a few times. The chain carries TRBV30 and TRBJ1-2, with D possibly TRBD1 on 6 matching bases. CDR3 size: 11 residues. V gave up 5 bases and J gave up 4 bases, with 8 bases separating them. Germline V gene data show CDR1 as GTSNPN and CDR2 as SVGIG (reference sequence). CDR3: CAWGQTYGYTF. CDR3 bases: TGTGCCTGGGGACAGACCTATGGCTACACCTTC.

Concerning this clone: Other DNA sequences from this sample encode an identical CDR3 as well. The chain is built from TRBV20-1 and TRBJ2-5, with D unresolved. The CDR3 totals 10 residues. Germline V gene data show CDR1 as DFQATT and CDR2 as SNEGSKA (reference sequence). The V gene lost 6 bases and the J gene lost 2 bases, with 4 bases spanning the gap. The chain's CDR3 is CSASQETQYF. As DNA, the CDR3 is TGCAGTGCGAGTCAAGAGACCCAGTACTTC.

The chain couples TRBV29-1 to TRBJ1-1; 9 nucleotides match TRBD1. The J segment lost 2 bases and the V segment lost 7 bases, leaving 8 bases of the junction unmatched. Germline V gene lookup returns CDR1 SQVTM and CDR2 ANQGSEA. The length of the CDR3 is 14 residues. The CDR3 here is CSGTGGAGNTEAFF. The CDR3 DNA sequence: TGCAGCGGTACAGGGGGCGCGGGTAACACTGAAGCTTTCTTT. Supplemented by reference TRBV29-1 and TRBJ1-1, the full variable domain reads SAVISQKPSRDICQRGTSLTIQCQVDSQVTMMFWYRQQPGQSLTLIATANQGSEATYESGFVIDKFPISRPNLTFSTLTVSNMSPEDSSIYLCSGTGGAGNTEAFFGQGTRLTVV.

This clone was observed a handful of times. The chain has TRBV29-1 and TRBJ2-3; no clear D. Per the germline V gene, CDR1 is SQVTM and CDR2 is ANQGSEA. Trimming pared 4 bases from V and 2 bases from J, leaving 10 bases between. The CDR3 is 13 amino acids. DNA of the CDR3: TGCAGCGTTGTGGGCAGGTACACAGATACGCAGTATTTT. Its protein product is CSVVGRYTDTQYF.

The CDR3, as DNA: TGTGCCACCCTTCAACAGGGAGCACCTTACTATGGCTACACCTTC. This translates into CATLQQGAPYYGYTF. J is TRBJ1-2 and V is TRBV28, with a tentative D call TRBD1 (6 bases). The germline gives CDR1 MDHEN, CDR2 SYDVKM. V lost 10 bases, J lost 3 bases, and 21 bases lay in between. This CDR3 spans 15 amino acids.

This clone was detected many times. This chain connects TRBV25-1 to TRBJ1-5; D is unclear. Germline V CDR1 and CDR2: MGHDK, SYGVNS. This CDR3 is 14 amino acids long. V lost 0 bases and J 9 bases, leaving 12 bases between the germline ends. The chain's CDR3 is CASSEYGITWPQHF. The DNA of the CDR3 is TGTGCCAGCAGTGAATACGGGATTACGTGGCCCCAGCATTTT.

This clone is deemed medium-sized. V and J are TRBV19 and TRBJ2-6; maybe TRBD1 (6 bases). Trimming stripped 5 bases from V and 0 bases from J, with 11 bases between. CDR1 is LNHDA and CDR2 is SQIVND in the germline V gene (reference sequence). The CDR3 runs 16 residues. Here the CDR3 DNA reads TGTGCCAGTAGTGCTGGACAGTCCTCTGGGGCCAACGTCCTGACTTTC. This encodes CASSAGQSSGANVLTF.

The chain carries TRBV2 and TRBJ2-2, with D hard to call. Germline V CDR1 and CDR2: SNHLY, FYNNEI. The CDR3 length is 14 residues. V lost 4 bases and J lost 6, with 12 bases in between. The CDR3 is CASSVSGLPGELFF. The DNA of the CDR3 is TGTGCCAGCAGTGTATCTGGGTTACCCGGGGAGCTGTTTTTT.

This clone was seen at least ten times. The chain carries TRBV6-1 and TRBJ1-5; 8 nucleotides match TRBD1. The CDR3 sequence is 14 residues long. V lost 6 bases, J lost 6 bases, and 7 bases stayed unmatched. Per germline, CDR1 MNHNS and CDR2 SASEGT. In DNA, the CDR3 is TGTGCCAGCAGACGGACAGGGCAGGGTCAGCCCCAGCATTTT. This encodes CASRRTGQGQPQHF.

This clone has more than one count but fewer than ten. The chain uses TRBV5-5 and TRBJ1-2; D remains unclear. The CDR3 consists of 15 residues. From germline, CDR1 is SGHKS and CDR2 YYEKEE (reference sequence). V lost 1 base and J lost 0, with 10 bases in between. Here the CDR3 DNA reads TGTGCCAGCAGCTTGACAGATAGTCCTAACTATGGCTACACCTTC. This sequence encodes CASSLTDSPNYGYTF.

The chain is built from TRBV11-3 and TRBJ2-3; 14 positions match TRBD2. Per germline, CDR1 SGHNT and CDR2 YENEEA. The CDR3 sequence is 19 residues long. Trimming cost V 4 bases and J 4 bases; bases outside gene matches: 13. The CDR3 reads CASSSNAGLAGGGADTQYF. CDR3 DNA sequence: TGTGCCAGCAGCTCGAACGCCGGACTAGCGGGGGGAGGAGCAGATACGCAGTATTTT.

The chain is built from TRBV7-2 and TRBJ2-1; D remains ambiguous. CDR1 is SGHTA and CDR2 is FQGNSA in the germline V gene. The V end lost 5 bases, the J end lost 10 bases, and 12 bases lay between the germline ends. This CDR3 spans 12 amino acids. CDR3 in DNA: TGTGCCAGCAGCGACCCGTGGGGAGAGCAGTTCTTC. Amino acids: CASSDPWGEQFF.

This clone has a handful of counts. The genes are TRBV7-2 and TRBJ2-3, with D perhaps matching TRBD2 (5 bases). V lost 1 base and J lost 9, with 11 bases in between. The CDR3 runs to 13 residues. Germline V lookup: CDR1 SGHTA, CDR2 FQGNSA. CDR3 coding DNA: TGTGCCAGCAGCTTAGAACTAGGAAGGACGCAGTATTTT. This sequence encodes CASSLELGRTQYF.

The chain joins TRBV29-1 to TRBJ2-5, with D possibly being TRBD1 (6 bases). This CDR3 has 14 residues. Looked up from germline, CDR1 is SQVTM and CDR2 is ANQGSEA. V gave up 6 bases and J gave up 0 bases, with 14 bases separating them. The CDR3 coding sequence is TGCAGCGTCCAAGGGACAATATACCAAGAGACCCAGTACTTC. Translation: CSVQGTIYQETQYF.

This clone has a handful of counts. J is TRBJ1-2 and V is TRBV9, with D maybe TRBD1 (5 bases). V lost 1 base, J lost 6 bases, and 16 bases lay in between. Germline CDR1 is SGDLS and CDR2 is YYNGEE. The CDR3 has 15 amino acids. DNA of the CDR3: TGTGCCAGCAGCGTATCCGCACGGGGGTCGGATGGCTACACCTTC. Translation: CASSVSARGSDGYTF.

The chain uses TRBV27 and TRBJ1-5, with 7 bases fitting TRBD1. Germline V gene lookup returns CDR1 MNHEY and CDR2 SMNVEV (reference sequence). The V segment lost 9 bases and the J segment 0 bases; nucleotides outside the gene matches: 14. The CDR3 is 17 amino acids. CDR3 nucleotide sequence: TGTGCCAGACCGAAGAGACAGGGCCCAAATAGCAATCAGCCCCAGCATTTT. Amino acids: CARPKRQGPNSNQPQHF.

The chain has TRBV5-1 and TRBJ2-1; maybe TRBD2 (6 bases). Trimming removed 0 bases from V and 3 bases from J, with 10 bases in between. The germline V gene has CDR1 SGHRS and CDR2 YFSETQ. The CDR3 runs 15 residues. In DNA form, the CDR3 reads TGCGCCAGCAGCTTGGCCCAGGGACTCTACAATGAGCAGTTCTTC. As protein: CASSLAQGLYNEQFF. The variable domain in full, with the rest retrieved from reference TRBV5-1 and TRBJ2-1, is KAGVTQTPRYLIKTRGQQVTLSCSPISGHRSVSWYQQTPGQGLQFLFEYFSETQRNKGNFPGRFSGRQFSNSRSEMNVSTLELGDSALYLCASSLAQGLYNEQFFGPGTRLTVL.